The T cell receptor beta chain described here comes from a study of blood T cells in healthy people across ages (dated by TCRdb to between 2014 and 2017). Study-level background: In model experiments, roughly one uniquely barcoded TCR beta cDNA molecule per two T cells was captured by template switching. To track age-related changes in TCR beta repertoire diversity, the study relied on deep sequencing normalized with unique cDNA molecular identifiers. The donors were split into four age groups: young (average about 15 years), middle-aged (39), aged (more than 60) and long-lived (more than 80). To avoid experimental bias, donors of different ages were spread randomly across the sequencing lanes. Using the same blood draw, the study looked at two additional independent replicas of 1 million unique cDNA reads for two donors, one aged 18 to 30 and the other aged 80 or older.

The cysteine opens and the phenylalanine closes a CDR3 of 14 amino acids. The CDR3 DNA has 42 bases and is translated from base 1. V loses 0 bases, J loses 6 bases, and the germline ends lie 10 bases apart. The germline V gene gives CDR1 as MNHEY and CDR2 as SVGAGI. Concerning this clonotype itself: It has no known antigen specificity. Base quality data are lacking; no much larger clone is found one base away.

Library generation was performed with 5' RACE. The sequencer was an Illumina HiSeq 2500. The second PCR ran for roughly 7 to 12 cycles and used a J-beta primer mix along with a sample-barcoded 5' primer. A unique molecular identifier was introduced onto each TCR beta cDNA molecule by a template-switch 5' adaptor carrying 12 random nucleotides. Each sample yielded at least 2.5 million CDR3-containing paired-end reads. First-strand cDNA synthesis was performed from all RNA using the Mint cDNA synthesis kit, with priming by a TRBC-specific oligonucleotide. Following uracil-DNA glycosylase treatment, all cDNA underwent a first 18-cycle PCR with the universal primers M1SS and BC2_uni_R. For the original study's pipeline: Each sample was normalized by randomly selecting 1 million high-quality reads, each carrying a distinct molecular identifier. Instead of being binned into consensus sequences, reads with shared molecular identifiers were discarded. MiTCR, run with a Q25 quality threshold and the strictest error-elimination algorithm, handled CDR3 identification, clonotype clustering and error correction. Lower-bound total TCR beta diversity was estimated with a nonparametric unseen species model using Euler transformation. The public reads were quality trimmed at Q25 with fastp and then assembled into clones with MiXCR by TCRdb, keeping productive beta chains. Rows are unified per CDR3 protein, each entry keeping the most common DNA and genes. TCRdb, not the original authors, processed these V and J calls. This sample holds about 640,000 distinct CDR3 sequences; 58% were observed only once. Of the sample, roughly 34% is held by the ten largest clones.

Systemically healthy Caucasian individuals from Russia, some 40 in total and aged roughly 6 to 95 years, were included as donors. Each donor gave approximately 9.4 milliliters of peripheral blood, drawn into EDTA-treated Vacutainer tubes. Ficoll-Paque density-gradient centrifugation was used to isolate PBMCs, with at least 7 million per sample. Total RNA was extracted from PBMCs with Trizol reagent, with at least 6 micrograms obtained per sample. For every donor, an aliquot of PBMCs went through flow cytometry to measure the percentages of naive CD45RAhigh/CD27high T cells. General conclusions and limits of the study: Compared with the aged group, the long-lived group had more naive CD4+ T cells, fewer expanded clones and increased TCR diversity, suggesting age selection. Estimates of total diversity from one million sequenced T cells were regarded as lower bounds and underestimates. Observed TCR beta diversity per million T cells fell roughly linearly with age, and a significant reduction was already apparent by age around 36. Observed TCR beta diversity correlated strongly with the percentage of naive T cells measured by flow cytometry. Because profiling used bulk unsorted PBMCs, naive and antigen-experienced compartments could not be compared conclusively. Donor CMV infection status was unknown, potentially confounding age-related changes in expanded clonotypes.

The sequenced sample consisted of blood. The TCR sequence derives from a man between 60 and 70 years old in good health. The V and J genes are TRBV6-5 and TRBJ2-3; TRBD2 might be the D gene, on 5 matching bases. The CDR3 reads CASSYSTGYDTQYF. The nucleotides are TGTGCCAGCAGTTACTCGACGGGGTATGATACGCAGTATTTT.